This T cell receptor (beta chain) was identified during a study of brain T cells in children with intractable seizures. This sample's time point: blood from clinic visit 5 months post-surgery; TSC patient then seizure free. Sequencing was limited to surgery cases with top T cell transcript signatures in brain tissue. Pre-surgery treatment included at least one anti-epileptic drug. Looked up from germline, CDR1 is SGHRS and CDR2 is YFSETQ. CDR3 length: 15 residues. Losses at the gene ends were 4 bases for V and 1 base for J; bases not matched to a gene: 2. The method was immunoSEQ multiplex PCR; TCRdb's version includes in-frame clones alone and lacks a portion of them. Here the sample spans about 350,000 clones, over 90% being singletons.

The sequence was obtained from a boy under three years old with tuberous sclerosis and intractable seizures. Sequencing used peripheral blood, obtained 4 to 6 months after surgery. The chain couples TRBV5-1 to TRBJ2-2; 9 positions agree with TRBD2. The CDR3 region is CASSQTSGNTGELFF. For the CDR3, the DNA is TGCGCCAGCAGCCAGACTAGCGGGAACACCGGGGAGCTGTTTTTT. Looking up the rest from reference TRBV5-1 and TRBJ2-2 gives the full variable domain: KAGVTQTPRYLIKTRGQQVTLSCSPISGHRSVSWYQQTPGQGLQFLFEYFSETQRNKGNFPGRFSGRQFSNSRSEMNVSTLELGDSALYLCASSQTSGNTGELFFGEGSRLTVL.